The TCR beta chain described here comes from a study of T cells in Graves' hyperthyroidism and ophthalmopathy. Exclusion criteria comprised uncontrolled infection, other autoimmune disease, pregnancy or lactation. For the diagnoses, clinical symptoms, serum thyroxine and TRAb, thyroid ultrasound and orbital computed tomography were used. This clonotype showed up many times. Its target is unknown. Amplification of TCR beta CDR3 regions was performed using RNA transcripts as template. An initial round of RT-PCR targeting the TCR CDR3 relied on the HTBI primer set. Using its own MiXCR run on the multiplex PCR reads, TCRdb lists one record per CDR3 protein. The sample has approximately 58,000 distinct CDR3 sequences; around 50% are singletons. Study findings and constraints: Most expanded thyroid clonotypes above 0.001 recurred in blood. A median approximately 6.8 months before onset, the model predicted ophthalmopathy.

Sequences were obtained from blood. The sequence was obtained from a woman aged 25 to 39 with Graves' ophthalmopathy.

The CDR3 protein is CASSQAGRGGVSNQPQHF. The CDR3 DNA reads as TGCGCCAGCAGCCAAGCGGGCAGGGGAGGGGTGAGCAATCAGCCCCAGCATTTT. The rearrangement links TRBV4-1 to TRBJ1-5; D is perhaps TRBD1 (6 bases). Trimming left V 1 base short and J 1 base short, with 17 bases between. The V gene's germline CDR1 is MGHRA and CDR2 YSYEKL. The CDR3 consists of 18 residues.